This T cell receptor (beta chain) originates from a study of blood T cell repertoires in COVID-19. The CDR3 is made up of 16 amino acids. Trimming took 0 bases from V and 0 from J, leaving 6 bases between them. Germline V lookup: CDR1 MNHEY, CDR2 SVGAGI. Sequencing used immunoSEQ multiplex PCR; TCRdb keeps in-frame clones, though not all of them. The sample comprises some 140,000 clones, approximately 81% of which are singletons, and about 5.5% rests with the top ten. Material: PBMCs or T cells enriched from blood (not recorded which). J is TRBJ1-6 and V is TRBV6-5; D unresolved. The clonotype comes from a man aged 35 to 55 with acute COVID-19. The CDR3 DNA is TGTGCCAGCAGTTACTCGCGGAGCTCCTATAATTCACCCCTCCACTTT. Protein: CASSYSRSSYNSPLHF.